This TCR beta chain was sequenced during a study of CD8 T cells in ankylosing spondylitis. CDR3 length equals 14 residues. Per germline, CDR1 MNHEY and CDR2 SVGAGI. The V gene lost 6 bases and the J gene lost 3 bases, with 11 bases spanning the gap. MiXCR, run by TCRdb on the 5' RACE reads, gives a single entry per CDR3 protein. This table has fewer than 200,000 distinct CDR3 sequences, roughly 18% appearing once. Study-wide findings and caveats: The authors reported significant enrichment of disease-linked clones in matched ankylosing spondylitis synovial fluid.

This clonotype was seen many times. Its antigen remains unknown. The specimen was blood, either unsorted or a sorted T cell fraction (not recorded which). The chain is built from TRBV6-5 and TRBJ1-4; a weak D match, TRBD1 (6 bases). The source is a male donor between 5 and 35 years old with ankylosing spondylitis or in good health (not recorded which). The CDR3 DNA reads TGTGCCAGCAGAGAACAGGGCCCTAATGAAAAACTGTTTTTT. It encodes CASREQGPNEKLFF.